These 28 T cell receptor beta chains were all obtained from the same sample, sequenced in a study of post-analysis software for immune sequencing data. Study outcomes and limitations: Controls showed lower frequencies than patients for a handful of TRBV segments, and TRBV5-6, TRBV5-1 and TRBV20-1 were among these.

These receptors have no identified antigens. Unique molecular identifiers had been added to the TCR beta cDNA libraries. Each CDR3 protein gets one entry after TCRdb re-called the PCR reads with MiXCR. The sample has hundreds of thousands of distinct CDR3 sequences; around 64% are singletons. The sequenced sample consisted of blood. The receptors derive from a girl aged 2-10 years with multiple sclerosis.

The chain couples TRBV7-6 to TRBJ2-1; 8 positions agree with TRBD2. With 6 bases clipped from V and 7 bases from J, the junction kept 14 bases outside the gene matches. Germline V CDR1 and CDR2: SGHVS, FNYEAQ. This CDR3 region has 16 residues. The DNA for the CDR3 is TGTGCCAGCAGTTCCTTAGCGGGGCGGAAACAAAATGAGCAGTTCTTC. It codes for CASSSLAGRKQNEQFF.

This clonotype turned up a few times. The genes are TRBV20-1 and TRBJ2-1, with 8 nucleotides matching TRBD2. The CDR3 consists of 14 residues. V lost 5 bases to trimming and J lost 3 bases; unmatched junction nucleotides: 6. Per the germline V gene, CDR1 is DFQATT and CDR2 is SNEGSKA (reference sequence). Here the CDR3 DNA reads TGCAGTGCTCGACTAGCGCGGGACTACAATGAGCAGTTCTTC. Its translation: CSARLARDYNEQFF.

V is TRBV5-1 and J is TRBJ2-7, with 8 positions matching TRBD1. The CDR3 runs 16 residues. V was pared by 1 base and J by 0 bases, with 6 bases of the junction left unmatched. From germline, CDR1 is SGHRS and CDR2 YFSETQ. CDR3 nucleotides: TGCGCCAGCAGCTTGAAGAGACAGGGGAGCTCCTACGAGCAGTACTTC. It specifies CASSLKRQGSSYEQYF.

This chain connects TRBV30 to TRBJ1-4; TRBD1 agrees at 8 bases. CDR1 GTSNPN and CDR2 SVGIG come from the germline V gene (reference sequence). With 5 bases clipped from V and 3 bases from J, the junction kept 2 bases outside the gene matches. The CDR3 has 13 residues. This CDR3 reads CAWAGGSNEKLFF. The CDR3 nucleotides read TGTGCCTGGGCAGGGGGCTCTAATGAAAAACTGTTTTTT.

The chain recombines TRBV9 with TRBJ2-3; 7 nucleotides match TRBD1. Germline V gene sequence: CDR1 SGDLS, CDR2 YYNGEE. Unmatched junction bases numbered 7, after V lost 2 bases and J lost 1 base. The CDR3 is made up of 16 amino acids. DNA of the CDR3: TGTGCCAGCAGCGTGGGGACAGCCATTCGCACAGATACGCAGTATTTT. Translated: CASSVGTAIRTDTQYF.

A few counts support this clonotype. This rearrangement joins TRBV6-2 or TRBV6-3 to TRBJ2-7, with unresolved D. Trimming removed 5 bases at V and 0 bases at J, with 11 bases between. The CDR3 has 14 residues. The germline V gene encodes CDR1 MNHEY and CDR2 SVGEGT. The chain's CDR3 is CASSPDGPSYEQYF. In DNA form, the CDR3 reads TGTGCCAGCAGTCCCGACGGTCCCTCCTACGAGCAGTACTTC.

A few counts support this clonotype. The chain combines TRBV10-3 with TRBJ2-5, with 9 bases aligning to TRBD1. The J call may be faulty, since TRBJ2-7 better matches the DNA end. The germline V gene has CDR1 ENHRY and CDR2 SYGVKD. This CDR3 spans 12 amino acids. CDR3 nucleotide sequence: TGTGCCACGGGACAGGGTACCTACGAGCAGTACTTC. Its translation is CATGQGTYEQYF.

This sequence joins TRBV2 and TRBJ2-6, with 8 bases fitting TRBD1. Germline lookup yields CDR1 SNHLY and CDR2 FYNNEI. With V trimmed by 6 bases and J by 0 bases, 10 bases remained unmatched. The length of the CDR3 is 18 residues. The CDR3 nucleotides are TGTGCCAGCAGCTACAGGGGGTGGTCCTCCTCTGGGGCCAACGTCCTGACTTTC. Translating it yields CASSYRGWSSSGANVLTF.

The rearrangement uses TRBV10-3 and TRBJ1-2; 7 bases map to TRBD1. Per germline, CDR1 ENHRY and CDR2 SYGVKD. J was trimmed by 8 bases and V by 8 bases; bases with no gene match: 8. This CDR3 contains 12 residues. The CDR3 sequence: CAIQDRVHGYTF. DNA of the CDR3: TGTGCCATCCAAGACAGGGTTCACGGCTACACCTTC.

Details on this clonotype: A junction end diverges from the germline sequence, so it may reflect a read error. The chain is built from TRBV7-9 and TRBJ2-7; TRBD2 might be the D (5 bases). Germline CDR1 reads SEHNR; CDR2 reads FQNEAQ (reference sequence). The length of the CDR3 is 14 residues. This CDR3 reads CASSPVGSSHEQYF. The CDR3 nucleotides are TGTGCCAGCAGCCCCGTTGGGAGCTCCCACGAGCAGTACTTC.

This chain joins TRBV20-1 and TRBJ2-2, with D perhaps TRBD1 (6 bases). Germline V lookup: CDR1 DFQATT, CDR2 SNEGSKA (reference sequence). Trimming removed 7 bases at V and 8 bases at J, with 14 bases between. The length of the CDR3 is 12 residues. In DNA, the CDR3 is TGCAGTGTATACAGGGCTCCGGGGGAGCTGTTTTTT. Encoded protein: CSVYRAPGELFF.

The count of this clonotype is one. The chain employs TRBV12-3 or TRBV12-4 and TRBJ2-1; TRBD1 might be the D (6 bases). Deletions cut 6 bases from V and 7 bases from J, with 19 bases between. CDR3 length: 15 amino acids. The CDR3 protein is CASRPGRGRWNEQFF. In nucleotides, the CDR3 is TGTGCCAGCAGGCCTGGCAGGGGAAGATGGAATGAGCAGTTCTTC.

The CDR3 nucleotides read TGCAGCGTTGAAAGTGGACAGGGGGCTTACGAGCAGTACTTC. Protein product: CSVESGQGAYEQYF. The chain joins TRBV29-1 to TRBJ2-7; 11 bases are shared with TRBD1. The CDR3 extends over 14 amino acids. V trimming: 2 bases; J trimming: 4 bases; junction bases outside the gene matches: 4. Germline CDR1 SQVTM, CDR2 ANQGSEA.

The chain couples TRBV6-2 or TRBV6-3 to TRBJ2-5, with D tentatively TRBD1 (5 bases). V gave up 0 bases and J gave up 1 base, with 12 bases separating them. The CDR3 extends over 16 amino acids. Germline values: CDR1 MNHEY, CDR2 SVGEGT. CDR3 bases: TGTGCCAGCAGTTACTCAGACAGAAGGGCCCAAGAGACCCAGTACTTC. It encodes CASSYSDRRAQETQYF.

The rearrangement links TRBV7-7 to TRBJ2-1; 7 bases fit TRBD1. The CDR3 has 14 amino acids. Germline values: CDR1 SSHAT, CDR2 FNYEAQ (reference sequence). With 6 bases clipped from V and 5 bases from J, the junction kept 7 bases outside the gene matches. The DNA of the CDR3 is TGTGCCAGCAGTCTTGACAGGGTCCACAATGAGCAGTTCTTC. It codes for CASSLDRVHNEQFF.

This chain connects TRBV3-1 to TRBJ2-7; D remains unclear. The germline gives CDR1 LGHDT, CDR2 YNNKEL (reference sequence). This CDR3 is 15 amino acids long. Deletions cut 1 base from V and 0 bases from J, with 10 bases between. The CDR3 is CASSQGTPPSYEQYF. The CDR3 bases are TGTGCCAGCAGCCAAGGGACCCCGCCCTCCTACGAGCAGTACTTC.

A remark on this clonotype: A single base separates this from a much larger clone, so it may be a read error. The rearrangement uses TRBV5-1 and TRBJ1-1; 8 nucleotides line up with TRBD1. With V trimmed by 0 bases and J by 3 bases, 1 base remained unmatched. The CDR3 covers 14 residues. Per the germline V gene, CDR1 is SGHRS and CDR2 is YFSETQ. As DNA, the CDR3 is TGCGCCAGCAGCTTGGGGACAGGGTACACTGAAGCTTTCTTT. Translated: CASSLGTGYTEAFF.

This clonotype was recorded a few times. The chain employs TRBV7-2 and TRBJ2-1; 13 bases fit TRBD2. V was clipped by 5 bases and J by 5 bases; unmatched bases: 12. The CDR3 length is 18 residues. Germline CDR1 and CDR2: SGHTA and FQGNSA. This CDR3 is CASSPTSGGAIPHNEQFF. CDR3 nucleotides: TGTGCCAGCAGCCCAACTAGCGGGGGGGCAATTCCCCACAATGAGCAGTTCTTC. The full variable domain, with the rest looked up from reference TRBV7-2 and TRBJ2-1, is GAGVSQSPSNKVTEKGKDVELRCDPISGHTALYWYRQSLGQGLEFLIYFQGNSAPDKSGLPSDRFSAERTGGSVSTLTIQRTQQEDSAVYLCASSPTSGGAIPHNEQFFGPGTRLTVL.

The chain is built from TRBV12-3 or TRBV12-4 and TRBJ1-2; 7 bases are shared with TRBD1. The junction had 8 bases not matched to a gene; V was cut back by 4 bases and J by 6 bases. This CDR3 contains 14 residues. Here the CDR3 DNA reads TGTGCCAGCAGTTACCTACAGGGGCTCGATGGCTACACCTTC. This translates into CASSYLQGLDGYTF.

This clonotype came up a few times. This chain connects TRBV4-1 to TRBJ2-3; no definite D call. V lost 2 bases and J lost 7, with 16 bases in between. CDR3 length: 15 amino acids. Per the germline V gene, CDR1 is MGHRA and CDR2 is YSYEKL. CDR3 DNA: TGCGCCAGCAGCCAACCGGACGGTTACGAGAATACGCAGTATTTT. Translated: CASSQPDGYENTQYF.

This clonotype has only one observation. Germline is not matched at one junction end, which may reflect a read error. CDR3 sequence: CAGSRDSRQSDTQYF. As DNA, the CDR3 is TGTGCCGGCAGCCGTGACTCGCGGCAGTCAGATACGCAGTATTTT. The chain is built from TRBV28 and TRBJ2-3; no clear D. This CDR3 has 15 residues. Germline loops: CDR1 MDHEN, CDR2 SYDVKM. Based on the CDR3 plus reference TRBV28 and TRBJ2-3, the full variable domain is DVKVTQSSRYLVKRTGEKVFLECVQDMDHENMFWYRQDPGLGLRLIYFSYDVKMKEKGDIPEGYSVSREKKERFSLILESASTNQTSMYLCAGSRDSRQSDTQYFGPGTRLTVL.

The CDR3 DNA sequence: TGCAGTGCTGGACAGGACGAGGGAATCACAGATACGCAGTATTTT. The encoded protein is CSAGQDEGITDTQYF. The chain couples TRBV20-1 to TRBJ2-3, with 7 bases matching TRBD1. The CDR3 runs 15 residues. After removal of 5 bases from V and 2 bases from J, the junction contained 10 bases not matched to a gene. CDR1 DFQATT and CDR2 SNEGSKA come from the germline V gene (reference sequence).

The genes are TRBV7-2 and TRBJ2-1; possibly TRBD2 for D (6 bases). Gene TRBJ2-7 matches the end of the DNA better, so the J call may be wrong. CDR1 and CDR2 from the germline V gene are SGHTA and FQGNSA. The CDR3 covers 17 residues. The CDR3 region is CASSLLVFGSSYNEQYF. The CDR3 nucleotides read TGTGCCAGCAGCTTACTGGTCTTCGGGAGCTCCTACAATGAGCAGTACTTC.

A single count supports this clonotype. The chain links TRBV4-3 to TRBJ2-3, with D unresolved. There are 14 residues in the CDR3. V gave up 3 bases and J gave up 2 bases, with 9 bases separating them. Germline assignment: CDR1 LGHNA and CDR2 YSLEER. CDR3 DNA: TGCGCCAGCAGCCATGGGAAGGTCACAGATACGCAGTATTTT. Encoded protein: CASSHGKVTDTQYF.

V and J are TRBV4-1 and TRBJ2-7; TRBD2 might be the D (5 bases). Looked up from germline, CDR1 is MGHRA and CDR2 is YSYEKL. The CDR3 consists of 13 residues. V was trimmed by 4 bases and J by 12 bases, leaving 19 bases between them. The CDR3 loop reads CASSPAEAETLYF. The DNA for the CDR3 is TGCGCCAGCAGCCCCGCGGAGGCAGAGACCCTGTACTTC.

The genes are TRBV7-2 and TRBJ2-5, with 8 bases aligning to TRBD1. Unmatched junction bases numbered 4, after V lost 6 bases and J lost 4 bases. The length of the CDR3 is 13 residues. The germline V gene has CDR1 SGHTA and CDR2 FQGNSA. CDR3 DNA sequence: TGTGCCAGCAGACCGCAGGGGGCAGAGACCCAGTACTTC. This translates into CASRPQGAETQYF.

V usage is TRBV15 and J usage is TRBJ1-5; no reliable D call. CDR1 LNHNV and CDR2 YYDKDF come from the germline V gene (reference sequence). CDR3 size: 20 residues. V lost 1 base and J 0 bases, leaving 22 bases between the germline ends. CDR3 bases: TGTGCCACCAGCAGAGCCAGGCTGGGAGGGCAGACCGATAGCAATCAGCCCCAGCATTTT. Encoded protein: CATSRARLGGQTDSNQPQHF.

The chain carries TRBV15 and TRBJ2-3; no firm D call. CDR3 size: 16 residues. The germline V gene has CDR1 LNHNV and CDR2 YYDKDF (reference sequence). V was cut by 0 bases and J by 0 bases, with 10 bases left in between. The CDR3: CATSRDRTTSTDTQYF. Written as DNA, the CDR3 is TGTGCCACCAGCAGAGATCGAACCACTAGCACAGATACGCAGTATTTT.